This TCR beta chain was documented in a study of blood T cell repertoires in COVID-19 (dated by TCRdb to between 2020 and 2021). About the study as a whole: Samples covering the acute and convalescent phases of COVID-19 were provided by collaborators in the United States, Italy and Spain. Nearly every sample came with metadata listing a de-identified subject ID, COVID-19 status, age in years and sex. The repertoires were released in a freely available public database meant as a resource for research on the immune response to SARS-CoV-2. Where available, HLA class I and class II types were obtained from metadata supplied by the sample provider rather than from assay-based typing. The prospective study material was composed of cDNA or gDNA derived from T cells, B-cell-depleted T cells, or PBMCs. The dataset comprised deeply sampled blood TCRbeta repertoires from subjects exposed to, actively infected with, or recovered from COVID-19. The samples were drawn from the first 160 participants of the ongoing ImmuneRACE study and from about 1,200 subjects provided by 6 global collaborators.

As for this clone: The antigen this receptor binds is unknown. No qualities accompany the bases; no much larger clone lies one base away.

Whole blood was collected in K2EDTA tubes by collaborating institutions according to the institutions' own protocols. Collaborator samples were shipped for TCRbeta analysis as frozen whole blood, isolated PBMCs, or DNA extracted from either sample type. CDR1 MDHEN and CDR2 SYDVKM are derived from the germline V gene. Trimming takes 6 bases off V and 1 base off J; junction bases not matched to a gene: 10. The CDR3 numbers 16 residues from cysteine through phenylalanine. CDR3 DNA is the only sequence kept; it has 48 bases, read in frame from the first base. Study-level results and caveats: Clinical and demographic metadata were provided uncurated, with the amount varying by source and participant.

The immunoSEQ Assay, a bias-controlled multiplex PCR, was used to amplify TCRbeta CDR3 regions from genomic DNA. As for the authors' bioinformatics: The number of nucleated cells in each sample was estimated by amplification of reference gene primers within the assay. Sequence reads were collapsed and filtered to measure the absolute abundance of every unique TCRbeta CDR3 rearrangement. For each sample, productive Simpson clonality was calculated as the square root of Simpson's diversity index across productive rearrangements. As stored in TCRdb, this immuneACCESS dataset retains in-frame rearrangements with V and J assigned. A fraction of the clones does not appear; measured against another copy, unresolved V genes explain less than half of the discrepancy, and the remainder lacks a known reason. The V and J calls and clone size were taken over from that table, and D and trimming were inferred from the DNA. This sample holds over 200,000 clones; about 92% were observed only once. Roughly 1.2% of the sample is taken by the ten largest.

The sequence was collected from a man aged 25 to 45 with acute or convalescent COVID-19. The sample comprised peripheral blood. The sequence is built from TRBV28 and TRBJ2-3; the central 7 bases match TRBD2. The CDR3 in this case is CASRGGDRQGTDTQYF. The nucleotides are TGTGCCAGCAGGGGGGGGGACCGGCAGGGCACAGATACGCAGTATTTT.